Sequencing of this T cell receptor (beta chain) was carried out in a study of early T cells in non-severe SARS-CoV-2 infection. Study overall: Chains were unpaired, as sequencing was done on bulk RNA from unsorted whole blood.

The CDR3 runs to 12 residues. V lost 5 bases and J lost 8, with 10 bases in between. Molecules of cDNA were individually given unique molecular identifiers that were attached to them. TCRdb re-derived calls from the 5' RACE reads in MiXCR, one entry per CDR3 protein. The data hold about 52,000 distinct CDR3 sequences, with about 10% observed a single time. This clonotype was seen a handful of times. This receptor was obtained from an adult who was a healthcare worker with PCR-confirmed SARS-CoV-2 infection or an uninfected control (not recorded which). V usage is TRBV12-3 or TRBV12-4 and J usage is TRBJ2-1; tentatively, D is TRBD1 (5 bases). Sequencing was done on a sample of whole blood. CDR3 DNA sequence: TGTGCCAGCAGTCTTATAGGGGATGAGCAGTTCTTC. Protein sequence: CASSLIGDEQFF.